This note documents a single T cell receptor (beta chain) sequence. The CDR3 covers 15 residues. V lost 4 bases to trimming and J lost 3 bases; unmatched junction nucleotides: 7. Germline V gene sequence: CDR1 SGHKS, CDR2 YYEKEE (reference sequence). The data were taken from a study of blood T cell repertoires in COVID-19. Background on the study: Acute and convalescent COVID-19 specimens originated in the United States, Italy and Spain. The analysed material was cDNA or gDNA that came from T cells, B-cell-depleted T cells, or PBMCs.

Some clones are missing from TCRdb's copy, which holds only in-frame ones; the method was immunoSEQ multiplex PCR. In the table there are some 300,000 clones, around 91% of which are singletons. The sequence was obtained from a woman aged 40 to 55 with COVID-19, enrolled during active disease. The sequenced sample was peripheral blood. This chain links TRBV5-5 with TRBJ1-1, with 9 positions matching TRBD1. CDR3 sequence: CASSTQTGGYTEAFF. DNA of the CDR3: TGTGCCAGCAGCACCCAGACAGGGGGGTACACTGAAGCTTTCTTT.